This T cell receptor beta chain was sequenced for a study of vaccination effects on CD4 cells after COVID-19. With regard to this clone: As yet, its antigen is unknown. The junction does not match germline at one end; this may be a read error.

Germline loops: CDR1 MDHEN, CDR2 SYDVKM. The CDR3 runs 17 residues. Overall study results and limits: Sampling in the study covered few convalescent patients and included no early post-infection timepoints. There was only 1 of 255 vaccine-induced clones in healthy vaccinees that cross-reacted with common cold coronaviruses.

Generated by immunoSEQ multiplex PCR, the TCRdb table keeps only in-frame clones and is missing some. The data show tens of thousands of clones, almost 80% seen once. ViraFEST assay sequencing came after antigen-specific CD4+ T cells were expanded with viral peptide pools. Having been cultured for 10 days, the cells underwent CD4+ T cell isolation. Subjects were given two BNT162b2 or mRNA-1273 vaccine doses. Neither prior SARS-CoV-2 infection nor positive nucleocapsid antibodies were present in the vaccine recipients. Each culture had half its medium swapped for IL-2 medium on days 3 and 7. The rearrangement uses TRBV28 and TRBJ2-3; 8 positions match TRBD2. The sample here was CD4+ T cells from PBMCs cultured with SARS-CoV-2 spike peptides, taken after COVID-19 vaccination. This receptor was taken from a human donor who received a COVID-19 vaccine. Some clones in this sample may be carry-over from other donors' samples. CDR3 region: CASSPPAGTSGTDTQYF. CDR3 coding DNA: TGTGCCAGCAGTCCCCCTGCGGGGACTAGTGGCACCGATACGCAGTATTTT.